Listed below are T cell receptor beta chains from one sample, sequenced in a study of T cell changes during pregnancy in multiple sclerosis. Sequencing was performed with immunoSEQ multiplex PCR; in TCRdb, only in-frame clones are kept and a portion is missing. The table has approximately 34,000 clones, almost 90% seen once. Sequencing used CD8+ T cells from peripheral blood mononuclear cells, obtained after pregnancy. The receptors were gathered from a female donor with multiple sclerosis, enrolled in a pregnancy study. Each CDR3 is given with its conserved first and last residue. D genes are given only for firm matches. Clone size is given for some rows only: seen once, a few or many times, or a class if the clone is expanded.

clone size	D gene	J gene	V gene	CDR3 protein	CDR3 DNA
.	.	TRBJ1-5	TRBV11-2	CASSWTQGPNQPQHF	TGTGCCAGCAGCTGGACACAGGGCCCCAATCAGCCCCAGCATTTT
once	TRBD1	TRBJ2-7	TRBV5-6	CASSLGAYRGQAYEQYF	TGTGCCAGCAGCTTGGGGGCCTACAGGGGGCAGGCCTACGAGCAGTACTTC
.	.	TRBJ1-1	TRBV5-4	CASSLVRGARTEAFF	TGTGCCAGCAGCTTGGTGCGGGGGGCGAGGACTGAAGCTTTCTTT
.	.	TRBJ1-1	TRBV4-2	CASSQGAGTEAFF	TGTGCCAGCAGCCAAGGGGCAGGAACTGAAGCTTTCTTT
.	TRBD1	TRBJ2-7	TRBV4-1	CASSQTGQGVSEQYF	TGCGCCAGCAGCCAGACGGGACAGGGTGTTTCCGAGCAGTACTTC
.	.	TRBJ2-4	TRBV4-1	CASSQVQAAKNIQYF	TGCGCCAGCAGCCAAGTACAGGCAGCCAAAAACATTCAGTACTTC
.	.	TRBJ1-4	TRBV27	CASSLFGGAYEKLFF	TGTGCCAGCAGTTTATTTGGGGGCGCCTATGAAAAACTGTTTTTT
.	TRBD2	TRBJ2-6	TRBV5-6	CASSSRLAGPSGANVLTF	TGTGCCAGCAGCTCCAGACTAGCGGGGCCCTCTGGGGCCAACGTCCTGACTTTC
.	TRBD2	TRBJ2-1	TRBV13	CASRWASGGLHSEQFF	TGTGCTTCCCGTTGGGCTAGCGGGGGGTTACACAGTGAGCAGTTCTTC
.	TRBD1	TRBJ2-7	TRBV10-3	CAIRETGNEQYF	TGTGCCATCAGGGAGACAGGGAACGAGCAGTACTTC
.	.	TRBJ1-6	TRBV4-3	CASSQETDLYSPLHF	TGCGCCAGCAGCCAAGAGACAGACCTCTATTCACCCCTCCACTTT
.	.	TRBJ2-7	TRBV2	CASRLTDLFYEQYF	TGTGCCAGCAGGCTGACAGATCTTTTTTACGAGCAGTACTTC
.	.	TRBJ1-1	TRBV14	CASSHGGGTEAFF	TGTGCCAGCAGCCATGGCGGGGGCACTGAAGCTTTCTTT
.	.	TRBJ2-1	TRBV28	CASSLSGQIYNEQFF	TGTGCCAGCAGTTTGTCCGGACAGATATACAATGAGCAGTTCTTC
.	TRBD2	TRBJ2-7	TRBV5-5	CASSLAGAPYEQYF	TGTGCCAGCAGCCTAGCGGGGGCACCCTACGAGCAGTACTTC
.	.	TRBJ1-2	TRBV7-8	CASSLAAEGVVHGYTF	TGTGCCAGCAGCTTAGCGGCAGAGGGGGTCGTCCATGGCTACACCTTC
.	TRBD1	TRBJ2-1	TRBV7-8	CASSLPRDRVVNSYNEQFF	TGTGCCAGCAGCCTTCCTCGGGACAGGGTAGTCAACTCCTACAATGAGCAGTTCTTC
.	TRBD1	TRBJ1-1	TRBV9	CASSLTGTEAFF	TGTGCCAGCAGCTTGACAGGGACTGAAGCTTTCTTT
.	.	TRBJ1-4	TRBV10-3	CATQTSGFLFF	TGTGCCACGCAAACCTCAGGGTTTTTGTTTTTT
.	TRBD1	TRBJ2-7	TRBV14	CASSQDTGVGYEQYF	TGTGCCAGCAGCCAAGATACAGGGGTAGGCTACGAGCAGTACTTC
.	.	TRBJ1-1	TRBV6-1	CASSSEKNTEAFF	TGTGCCAGCAGCTCAGAAAAGAACACTGAAGCTTTCTTT
few	TRBD2	TRBJ2-3	TRBV6-4	CASSDSTSGGADTQYF	TGTGCCAGCAGTGACTCGACTAGCGGGGGGGCAGATACGCAGTATTTT
.	.	TRBJ1-3	TRBV19	CASTLTDNSGNTIYF	TGTGCCAGTACCCTCACGGACAACTCTGGAAACACCATATATTTT
.	.	TRBJ2-7	TRBV27	CASSPSSYEQYF	TGTGCCAGCAGTCCGAGCTCCTACGAGCAGTACTTC
few	.	TRBJ2-1	TRBV7-9	CASSSIRGDYNEQFF	TGTGCCAGCAGCTCGATCAGGGGGGACTACAATGAGCAGTTCTTC
.	.	TRBJ1-4	TRBV25-1	CASSAGTERFF	TGTGCCAGCAGTGCCGGGACTGAACGGTTTTTT
.	TRBD2	TRBJ2-3	TRBV4-3	CASSQEAFSGGRGADTQYF	TGCGCCAGCAGCCAAGAAGCCTTTAGCGGGGGGCGAGGGGCAGATACGCAGTATTTT
.	TRBD1	TRBJ2-7	TRBV27	CASSAGTGLIVGEQYF	TGTGCCAGCAGTGCCGGGACAGGGTTGATCGTCGGCGAGCAGTACTTC
.	TRBD2	TRBJ2-1	TRBV19	CASNPRGAYNEQFF	TGTGCCAGTAATCCGCGGGGGGCCTACAATGAGCAGTTCTTC
.	.	TRBJ1-1	TRBV11-2	CASSLKGGSDTEAFF	TGTGCCAGCAGCTTGAAGGGCGGTAGCGACACTGAAGCTTTCTTT
.	.	TRBJ2-5	TRBV4-2	CASSQGTEETQYF	TGTGCCAGCAGCCAAGGGACAGAAGAGACCCAGTACTTC
.	.	TRBJ2-1	TRBV9	CASSVGTGSYNEQFF	TGTGCCAGCAGCGTAGGGACTGGCTCCTACAATGAGCAGTTCTTC
.	.	TRBJ1-5	TRBV6-5	CASSPGSNQPQHF	TGTGCCAGCAGCCCGGGGAGCAATCAGCCCCAGCATTTT
.	.	TRBJ2-7	TRBV13	CASSEQDSRSSYEQYF	TGTGCCAGCAGCGAGCAGGACAGTAGGTCCTCGTACGAGCAGTACTTC
.	TRBD1	TRBJ1-6	TRBV15	CATYRGTPNSPLHF	TGTGCCACCTACAGGGGGACACCCAATTCACCCCTCCACTTT
.	TRBD2	TRBJ2-7	TRBV4-3	CASSQGTRSYEQYF	TGCGCCAGCAGCCAAGGGACTAGATCCTACGAGCAGTACTTC
few	.	TRBJ1-1	TRBV6-5	CASSYSSFNTEAFF	TGTGCCAGCAGTTACTCTAGTTTCAACACTGAAGCTTTCTTT
.	TRBD1	TRBJ1-3	TRBV6-6	CASSFEGAGGNTIYF	TGTGCCAGCAGCTTCGAGGGGGCGGGTGGAAACACCATATATTTT
.	TRBD1	TRBJ2-7	TRBV11-3	CASSLEGQGDEQYF	TGTGCCAGCAGCTTAGAAGGACAGGGAGACGAGCAGTACTTC
.	.	TRBJ2-5	TRBV6-5	CASSSAGWETQYF	TGTGCCAGCAGTTCCGCGGGGTGGGAGACCCAGTACTTC
.	TRBD2	TRBJ2-5	TRBV4-3	CASSPSGGYGETQYF	TGCGCCAGCAGCCCTAGCGGGGGGTATGGGGAGACCCAGTACTTC
.	.	TRBJ2-2	TRBV9	CASTSTGELFF	TGTGCCAGCACCAGCACCGGGGAGCTGTTTTTT